This record concerns one T cell receptor beta chain sequence. The target antigen is unknown. The V gene's germline CDR1 is SGHTA and CDR2 FQGTGA. The CDR3 has 16 residues. Trimming at V came to 1 base and at J to 3 bases, leaving 2 bases not matched to a gene. The data stem from a study of cytomegalovirus exposure and HLA in healthy donors. Study-level points and caveats: In vitro work confirmed that three CMV-associated chains recognize CMV antigens.

Libraries were prepared by immunoSEQ multiplex PCR; TCRdb keeps only in-frame clonotypes and omits some of them. The table shows around 60,000 clones, with about 95% occurring only once. Sequenced sample: PBMCs. The sequence was obtained from a woman aged 18-29 years in good health and CMV-seropositive. The chain is built from TRBV7-3 and TRBJ2-1, with TRBD2 identical over 11 bases. In DNA form, the CDR3 reads TGTGCCAGCAGCTTAATGACTAGCGGGGTCTACAATGAGCAGTTCTTC. The encoded protein is CASSLMTSGVYNEQFF. The variable domain in full, completed from reference TRBV7-3 and TRBJ2-1, reads GAGVSQTPSNKVTEKGKYVELRCDPISGHTALYWYRQSLGQGPEFLIYFQGTGAADDSGLPNDRFFAVRPEGSVSTLKIQRTERGDSAVYLCASSLMTSGVYNEQFFGPGTRLTVL.